This T cell receptor (beta chain) derives from a study of shared clonotypes between healthy human individuals. Study details: Plates per donor: three CD4 naive, three CD4 memory, two CD8 naive, one CD8 memory. Overall study findings and caveats: Blood was the only sampled material, and tissue repertoires likely differ.

The V gene end was trimmed by 6 bases and the J gene end by 4 bases; junction bases not matched to a gene: 5. The CDR3 length is 13 residues. Germline V gene sequence: CDR1 MNHNS, CDR2 SASEGT. Some clones are missing from TCRdb's copy, which holds only in-frame ones; the method was immunoSEQ multiplex PCR. The sample has around 510,000 clones; roughly 95% are singletons. With regard to this clone: Its target is unknown.

The chain employs TRBV6-1 and TRBJ1-1, with 7 bases that match TRBD1. This receptor was taken from a woman aged 25-40 years in good health. Sequencing was carried out using naive CD4+ T cells sorted from blood. This sample's subset: CD45RA+ positively selected. The CDR3 sequence: CASSGTVLTEAFF. CDR3 in DNA: TGTGCCAGCAGCGGGACAGTACTCACTGAAGCTTTCTTT.